This T cell receptor (beta chain) was documented in a study of cytomegalovirus exposure and HLA in healthy donors. Whole-study results and caveats: One variant, a missense change in DCLRE1C, was linked in a later analysis to TCR beta V- and J-gene trimming. Later, an analysis found that common viral pathogens appeared to be linked with several of the most significant clusters.

13 Jbeta primers and 60 Vbeta primers were used for the PCR. Assay: immunoSEQ multiplex PCR; the TCRdb copy retains only in-frame clones and omits some. The table shows some 150,000 clones, with more than 70% occurring only once. V lost 2 bases to trimming and J lost 4 bases; unmatched junction nucleotides: 4. This CDR3 has 14 residues. Germline CDR1 reads SGHAT; CDR2 reads FQNNGV. A note on this clone: Its target is not known.

V is TRBV11-2 and J is TRBJ1-2, with 7 bases identical to TRBD1. Sequencing was performed on PBMCs. This clonotype was sampled from a man between 45 and 60 years old in good health and CMV-seronegative. Here the CDR3 reads CASSLTGAIYGYTF. CDR3 DNA sequence: TGTGCCAGCAGCTTAACAGGGGCTATCTATGGCTACACCTTC.